These 17 T cell receptor beta chains were all obtained from the same sample, sequenced in a study of Ad26.COV2.S vaccination and SARS-CoV-2 variants. Sequenced by immunoSEQ multiplex PCR; TCRdb stores in-frame clones only, minus some. Found here are hundreds of thousands of clones, 90% to 95% of them singletons; the top ten hold around 4.2%. Sequencing used peripheral blood, obtained after recovery from COVID-19. These receptors came from a human donor who had recovered from COVID-19.

The V gene is TRBV15, the J gene TRBJ2-7; 11 bases are shared with TRBD1. The CDR3 totals 17 residues. The germline gives CDR1 LNHNV, CDR2 YYDKDF (reference sequence). V lost 0 bases, J lost 5 bases, and 9 bases stayed unmatched. The CDR3 DNA sequence: TGTGCCACCAGCAGAGATCTTTGGGACAGGGGGTTCAACGAGCAGTACTTC. Translating it yields CATSRDLWDRGFNEQYF.

This chain links TRBV2 with TRBJ2-2; a weak D match, TRBD2 (5 bases). There are 14 residues in the CDR3. Germline V gene data show CDR1 as SNHLY and CDR2 as FYNNEI. Trimming cost V 6 bases and J 4 bases, with 12 bases left between them. The CDR3 spells CASRLRGLTGELFF. The CDR3 DNA follows: TGTGCCAGCAGGCTCCGGGGTCTCACCGGGGAGCTGTTTTTT.

The rearrangement links TRBV10-3 to TRBJ2-1; 10 bases match TRBD2. Per the germline V gene, CDR1 is ENHRY and CDR2 is SYGVKD. The CDR3 extends over 14 amino acids. The trim removed 8 bases at V and 7 bases at J, leaving 8 bases unmatched. CDR3 sequence (DNA): TGTGCCATCGGATATAGCGGGGGGAGTAATGAGCAGTTCTTC. Translation gives CAIGYSGGSNEQFF.

The rearrangement uses TRBV2 and TRBJ2-4, with TRBD2 matching over 11 bases. In germline, CDR1 is SNHLY, CDR2 FYNNEI. V lost 6 bases to trimming and J lost 0 bases; unmatched junction nucleotides: 4. The CDR3 is 16 amino acids. The CDR3 DNA is TGTGCCAGCAGCGGAACTAGCGGGGGAGCCAAAAACATTCAGTACTTC. Amino acid sequence: CASSGTSGGAKNIQYF. The entire variable domain, with the rest obtained from reference TRBV2 and TRBJ2-4, is as follows: EPEVTQTPSHQVTQMGQEVILRCVPISNHLYFYWYRQILGQKVEFLVSFYNNEISEKSEIFDDQFSVERPDGSNFTLKIRSTKLEDSAMYFCASSGTSGGAKNIQYFGAGTRLSVL.

This clone has only one observation. The gene calls are TRBV7-2 and TRBJ2-7; 8 nucleotides agree with TRBD2. Trimming took 1 base from V and 3 from J; bases not matched to a gene: 5. The CDR3 has 15 residues. The V gene's germline CDR1 is SGHTA and CDR2 FQGNSA. This CDR3 reads CASSLVRGAYYEQYF. DNA of the CDR3: TGTGCCAGCAGCTTAGTGCGGGGGGCATACTACGAGCAGTACTTC. The full variable domain, in which reference TRBV7-2 and TRBJ2-7 provide the parts outside the CDR3, is GAGVSQSPSNKVTEKGKDVELRCDPISGHTALYWYRQSLGQGLEFLIYFQGNSAPDKSGLPSDRFSAERTGGSVSTLTIQRTQQEDSAVYLCASSLVRGAYYEQYFGPGTRLTVT.

The chain joins TRBV10-3 to TRBJ1-3, with 10 bases lining up with TRBD1. The CDR3 has 16 amino acids. V was pared by 4 bases and J by 1 base, with 4 bases of the junction left unmatched. CDR1 and CDR2 (germline): ENHRY, SYGVKD. CDR3 DNA: TGTGCCATCAGTGGGGGGACAGGGGCTTCTGGAAACACCATATATTTT. It codes for CAISGGTGASGNTIYF.

The CDR3 DNA sequence: TGTGCCAGCAGTTTATGGGGAAGTGGACGCGAGCAGTACTTC. Amino acid sequence: CASSLWGSGREQYF. The chain combines TRBV27 with TRBJ2-7, with D uncertain. This CDR3 spans 14 amino acids. Trimming removed 1 base at V and 6 bases at J, with 13 bases between. Per the germline V gene, CDR1 is MNHEY and CDR2 is SMNVEV (reference sequence).

Only one count was recorded for this clone. The rearrangement links TRBV5-8 to TRBJ2-1; D is undetermined. The germline gives CDR1 SGHTS, CDR2 YDEGEE. The ends were cut back, 1 base at V and 3 bases at J, with 11 bases in the middle. The CDR3 runs to 15 residues. This CDR3 is CASSLWLGDYNEQFF. CDR3 bases: TGTGCCAGCAGCTTGTGGCTTGGGGACTACAATGAGCAGTTCTTC. The full variable domain, in which reference TRBV5-8 and TRBJ2-1 provide the parts outside the CDR3, is EAGVTQSPTHLIKTRGQQATLRCSPISGHTSVYWYQQALGLGLQFLLWYDEGEERNRGNFPPRFSGRQFPNYSSELNVNALELEDSALYLCASSLWLGDYNEQFFGPGTRLTVL.

This clone was recorded only once. This chain links TRBV2 with TRBJ1-5; 7 bases agree with TRBD1. CDR3 length equals 18 residues. Germline values: CDR1 SNHLY, CDR2 FYNNEI. V trimming: 7 bases; J trimming: 1 base; junction bases outside the gene matches: 16. CDR3 bases: TGTGCCAGCACAAAAGACAGGGTGACAATTCAAAGCAATCAGCCCCAGCATTTT. Its translation is CASTKDRVTIQSNQPQHF.

The chain has TRBV6-5 and TRBJ1-1, with a weak D call TRBD1 (5 bases). The CDR3 length is 15 residues. Germline V gene data show CDR1 as MNHEY and CDR2 as SVGAGI. Trimming removed 0 bases at V and 5 bases at J, with 13 bases between. In nucleotides, the CDR3 is TGTGCCAGCAGTTACTCGAGGGGAGTACAAACTGAAGCTTTCTTT. Protein product: CASSYSRGVQTEAFF.

The rearrangement uses TRBV3-1 (or the pseudogene TRBV3-2) and TRBJ2-5; maybe TRBD2 (6 bases). Germline lookup yields CDR1 LGHDT and CDR2 YNNKEL (reference sequence). Trimming cost V 0 bases and J 3 bases, with 14 bases left between them. This CDR3 is 16 amino acids long. The CDR3 here is CASSQDLGREEETQYF. CDR3 nucleotides: TGTGCCAGCAGCCAAGATCTAGGGCGGGAAGAAGAGACCCAGTACTTC.

This chain connects TRBV9 to TRBJ1-3; TRBD1 might be the D (6 bases). Germline V CDR1 and CDR2: SGDLS, YYNGEE. V was cut by 4 bases and J by 1 base, with 12 bases left in between. The CDR3 is made up of 15 amino acids. CDR3 protein: CASSTQGTSGNTIYF. The CDR3 DNA reads as TGTGCCAGCAGCACACAGGGTACGTCTGGAAACACCATATATTTT.

V is TRBV7-8 and J is TRBJ2-2; no firm D call. V was trimmed by 3 bases and J by 7 bases, leaving 15 bases between them. The CDR3 sequence is 15 residues long. Germline CDR1 reads SGHVS; CDR2 reads FQNEAQ. This CDR3 reads CASSLGTASYGELFF. The CDR3 DNA reads TGTGCCAGCAGCTTGGGTACAGCTAGTTACGGGGAGCTGTTTTTT.

The chain couples TRBV18 to TRBJ1-2; unclear D gene. The germline V gene has CDR1 KGHSH and CDR2 LQKENI. Trimming took 3 bases from V and 7 from J, leaving 21 bases between them. The CDR3 is made up of 16 amino acids. CDR3 protein: CASSPSMTSAQPGYTF. The DNA for the CDR3 is TGTGCCAGCTCACCGAGTATGACGTCGGCCCAGCCTGGCTACACCTTC.

The chain recombines TRBV9 with TRBJ1-1; D is ambiguous. This CDR3 comprises 13 residues. The V end lost 3 bases, the J end lost 6 bases, and 12 bases lay between the germline ends. CDR1 and CDR2 from the germline V gene are SGDLS and YYNGEE. CDR3 in amino acids: CASSAAEGAEAFF. DNA of the CDR3: TGTGCCAGCAGCGCCGCCGAGGGAGCTGAAGCTTTCTTT.

V usage is TRBV5-1 and J usage is TRBJ2-3, with D tentatively TRBD2 (5 bases). Trimming pared 2 bases from V and 0 bases from J, leaving 10 bases between. Germline lookup yields CDR1 SGHRS and CDR2 YFSETQ. This CDR3 is 15 amino acids long. The CDR3 DNA reads as TGCGCCAGCAGCTTTCGGGGTTCTAGCACAGATACGCAGTATTTT. It yields the protein CASSFRGSSTDTQYF. The variable domain in full, completed from reference TRBV5-1 and TRBJ2-3, reads KAGVTQTPRYLIKTRGQQVTLSCSPISGHRSVSWYQQTPGQGLQFLFEYFSETQRNKGNFPGRFSGRQFSNSRSEMNVSTLELGDSALYLCASSFRGSSTDTQYFGPGTRLTVL.

Note on this clone: At one end the junction does not follow the germline gene, possibly because of a read error. The chain carries TRBV7-6 and TRBJ2-3; 7 nucleotides match TRBD2. Per germline, CDR1 SGHVS and CDR2 FNYEAQ. The CDR3 length is 15 residues. CDR3 residues: CASSSRLAGTDTQYF. CDR3 DNA sequence: TGTGCCAGCAGCTCAAGACTAGCTGGCACGGATACGCAGTATTTT.